Listed below are T cell receptor beta chains from one sample, sequenced in a study of blood T cell repertoires in COVID-19. Clones were sequenced by immunoSEQ multiplex PCR, and TCRdb holds only the in-frame ones, with some missing. The data show about 180,000 clones, about three quarters seen once. The sequenced material came from peripheral blood. Source of these receptors: a woman older than 75 with COVID-19, enrolled during active disease. CDR3s include the opening cysteine and the closing phenylalanine or tryptophan. The size entry is marked missing in some rows and otherwise reads once, few, many or a size class.

len: 14; v_gene: TRBV19; abundance: once; j_gene: TRBJ2-1; CDR3aa: CASSMRTGGSEQFF
len: 17; v_gene: TRBV28; abundance: NA; j_gene: TRBJ2-1; CDR3aa: CASSLLPGNGSYNEQFF
len: 15; v_gene: TRBV7-6; abundance: NA; j_gene: TRBJ1-4; CDR3aa: CASSLGDRVGEKLFF
len: 14; v_gene: TRBV5-4; abundance: NA; j_gene: TRBJ1-2; CDR3aa: CASSLVQGNYGYTF
len: 15; v_gene: TRBV4-3; abundance: NA; j_gene: TRBJ2-1; CDR3aa: CASSQGWDSDNEQFF
len: 14; v_gene: TRBV3-1/TRBV3-2; abundance: few; j_gene: TRBJ1-3; CDR3aa: CASSQSHSGNTIYF
len: 15; v_gene: TRBV7-2; abundance: NA; j_gene: TRBJ2-7; CDR3aa: CASSSRLAGDYEQYF
len: 18; v_gene: TRBV11-3; abundance: NA; j_gene: TRBJ2-3; CDR3aa: CASSHPTSGGPDPDTQYF
len: 13; v_gene: TRBV3-1/TRBV3-2; abundance: NA; j_gene: TRBJ1-3; CDR3aa: CASSQPRGNTIYF
len: 15; v_gene: TRBV7-2; abundance: NA; j_gene: TRBJ2-7; CDR3aa: CASSQQMAGAGEQYF
len: 13; v_gene: TRBV12-3/TRBV12-4; abundance: NA; j_gene: TRBJ1-1; CDR3aa: CASSSLGGTEAFF
len: 16; v_gene: TRBV9; abundance: NA; j_gene: TRBJ2-3; CDR3aa: CASSRDRLGATDTQYF
len: 19; v_gene: TRBV5-1; abundance: NA; j_gene: TRBJ2-2; CDR3aa: CASSSPGLAGGRDTGELFF
len: 13; v_gene: TRBV27; abundance: NA; j_gene: TRBJ2-1; CDR3aa: CASSLGSYNEQFF
len: 16; v_gene: TRBV11-2; abundance: once; j_gene: TRBJ2-7; CDR3aa: CASSLGSGRAVYEQYF
len: 14; v_gene: TRBV6-5; abundance: NA; j_gene: TRBJ2-7; CDR3aa: CASSWDQGTYEQYF
len: 18; v_gene: TRBV2; abundance: NA; j_gene: TRBJ1-1; CDR3aa: CASSEAGLTGQPNTEAFF
len: 16; v_gene: TRBV5-1; abundance: NA; j_gene: TRBJ2-1; CDR3aa: CASSLGTNLHYNEQFF
len: 16; v_gene: TRBV2; abundance: few; j_gene: TRBJ2-1; CDR3aa: CASSAGTSGGYNEQFF
len: 15; v_gene: TRBV5-4; abundance: NA; j_gene: TRBJ1-2; CDR3aa: CASSLAGQLTYGYTF
len: 13; v_gene: TRBV4-1; abundance: NA; j_gene: TRBJ1-2; CDR3aa: CASSSHRGYGYTF
len: 13; v_gene: TRBV28; abundance: NA; j_gene: TRBJ2-5; CDR3aa: CASSEGGWETQYF
len: 17; v_gene: TRBV5-1; abundance: NA; j_gene: TRBJ1-2; CDR3aa: CASSLGDFSPANYGYTF
len: 17; v_gene: TRBV24-1; abundance: NA; j_gene: TRBJ2-7; CDR3aa: CATSDKKRTSFAYEQYF